Following are 16 T cell receptor beta chains from one sample sequenced in a study of technical replicates of blood from several donors. Some clones are missing from TCRdb's copy, which holds only in-frame ones; the method was immunoSEQ multiplex PCR. The sample carries 55,000 to 60,000 clones, roughly 93% recorded once. The sample was PBMCs. The source is a human donor in good health. Some clones in this sample may be carry-over from other donors' samples.

The gene calls are TRBV4-3 and TRBJ2-1, with TRBD2 matching over 14 bases. Germline lookup yields CDR1 LGHNA and CDR2 YSLEER. V dropped 0 bases and J dropped 5; count of bases not matched to a gene: 3. CDR3 length: 17 residues. The DNA of the CDR3 is TGCGCCAGCAGCCAAGACCGACTAGCGGGAGGGGACAATGAGCAGTTCTTC. Encoded protein: CASSQDRLAGGDNEQFF.

This chain links TRBV5-1 with TRBJ1-3; 8 bases are shared with TRBD1. CDR3 length: 17 amino acids. V lost 0 bases to trimming and J lost 5 bases; unmatched junction nucleotides: 10. Germline V gene data show CDR1 as SGHRS and CDR2 as YFSETQ. In nucleotides, the CDR3 is TGCGCCAGCAGCTTGGTCGGCCAGGGGGCTTATAGAAACACCATATATTTT. Its protein product is CASSLVGQGAYRNTIYF.

To note about this clone: Other DNA variants within this sample encode the same CDR3. The chain couples TRBV6-5 to TRBJ1-1; weak D call: TRBD1 (5 bases). The CDR3 is made up of 15 amino acids. Trimming stripped 0 bases from V and 1 base from J, with 9 bases between. CDR1 MNHEY and CDR2 SVGAGI come from the germline V gene. CDR3: CASSYSGQGNTEAFF. In DNA form, the CDR3 reads TGTGCCAGCAGTTACTCTGGCCAGGGGAACACTGAAGCTTTCTTT.

V and J are TRBV2 and TRBJ2-1, with D tentatively TRBD1 (6 bases). V lost 7 bases, J lost 15 bases, and 19 bases lay in between. The CDR3 runs 12 residues. Germline V gives CDR1 SNHLY, CDR2 FYNNEI. CDR3 in DNA: TGTGCCAGCACGGGACAAGGGGTCATGCTGTTCTTC. Translation: CASTGQGVMLFF. The entire variable domain, with the rest obtained from reference TRBV2 and TRBJ2-1, is as follows: EPEVTQTPSHQVTQMGQEVILRCVPISNHLYFYWYRQILGQKVEFLVSFYNNEISEKSEIFDDQFSVERPDGSNFTLKIRSTKLEDSAMYFCASTGQGVMLFFGPGTRLTVL.

V gene TRBV2 combines with J gene TRBJ2-2, with 8 bases fitting TRBD1. This CDR3 region has 13 residues. In germline, CDR1 is SNHLY, CDR2 FYNNEI. V gave up 7 bases and J gave up 4 bases; unmatched junction bases: 2. The CDR3 region has the DNA TGTGCCAGCACAGGACAGGGCACCGGGGAGCTGTTTTTT. Translating gives CASTGQGTGELFF.

This chain connects TRBV15 to TRBJ2-7, with D possibly matching TRBD1 (5 bases). CDR1 LNHNV and CDR2 YYDKDF come from the germline V gene (reference sequence). This CDR3 comprises 15 residues. Trimming cost V 5 bases and J 0 bases, with 14 bases left between them. In nucleotides, the CDR3 is TGTGCCACCAGCGAAGACAGTTCTTTCTCCTACGAGCAGTACTTC. This encodes CATSEDSSFSYEQYF.

This chain links TRBV15 with TRBJ2-3, with 11 bases that match TRBD2. With V trimmed by 0 bases and J by 6 bases, 2 bases remained unmatched. This CDR3 has 15 residues. Germline V gene lookup returns CDR1 LNHNV and CDR2 YYDKDF (reference sequence). CDR3 coding DNA: TGTGCCACCAGCAGAGAGGCTAGCGGGGGGGATACGCAGTATTTT. This translates into CATSREASGGDTQYF.

This clone came up once. The genes are TRBV5-5 and TRBJ2-7; a weak D match, TRBD2 (6 bases). V was pared by 1 base and J by 5 bases, with 16 bases between. CDR3 length: 15 residues. The germline V gene has CDR1 SGHKS and CDR2 YYEKEE (reference sequence). The CDR3 DNA follows: TGTGCCAGCAGCTTGTCGCCGGGGAGGTCCCACGAGCAGTACTTC. Encoded protein: CASSLSPGRSHEQYF.

This clone has just a few counts. The chain recombines TRBV30 with TRBJ1-1; D gene ambiguous. CDR1 is GTSNPN, CDR2 SVGIG, per germline (reference sequence). The CDR3 sequence is 12 residues long. The V end was cut by 0 bases, the J end by 9 bases, with 11 bases between. DNA of the CDR3: TGTGCCTGGAGTGTGAGGGTCGGACAAGCTTTCTTT. Protein: CAWSVRVGQAFF. Based on the CDR3 plus reference TRBV30 and TRBJ1-1, the full variable domain is SQTIHQWPATLVQPVGSPLSLECTVEGTSNPNLYWYRQAAGRGLQLLFYSVGIGQISSEVPQNLSASRPQDRQFILSSKKLLLSDSGFYLCAWSVRVGQAFFGQGTRLTVV.

The rearrangement joins TRBV19 to TRBJ2-7; D gene unclear. Germline values: CDR1 LNHDA, CDR2 SQIVND (reference sequence). V was clipped by 5 bases and J by 0 bases, with 11 bases between them. The CDR3 runs to 14 residues. DNA of the CDR3: TGTGCCAGTAGTCCCCTTGAGAGCTCCTACGAGCAGTACTTC. As protein: CASSPLESSYEQYF.

The chain carries TRBV30 and TRBJ1-2; 7 bases are shared with TRBD1. The length of the CDR3 is 13 residues. V was clipped by 5 bases and J by 7 bases; unmatched bases: 10. Per germline, CDR1 GTSNPN and CDR2 SVGIG (reference sequence). CDR3 nucleotide sequence: TGTGCCTGGGCAAAAGACAGGGTTCCTGGCTACACCTTC. This gives the protein CAWAKDRVPGYTF.

V gene TRBV2 combines with J gene TRBJ2-1; D gene ambiguous. Trimming left V 7 bases short and J 8 bases short, with 18 bases between. This CDR3 has 14 residues. The germline V gene has CDR1 SNHLY and CDR2 FYNNEI. In DNA form, the CDR3 reads TGTGCCAGCAAAGAGGATATGAGAAAAGATGAGCAGTTCTTC. Translating gives CASKEDMRKDEQFF.

This clone appeared a single time. The rearrangement uses TRBV30 and TRBJ2-3, with TRBD2 matching over 12 bases. This CDR3 spans 15 amino acids. V shed 7 bases and J 3 bases; nucleotides not matched to a gene: 8. Germline V gene lookup returns CDR1 GTSNPN and CDR2 SVGIG (reference sequence). CDR3 protein: CASIPTSGSTDTQYF. The CDR3 nucleotides are TGTGCCTCCATTCCGACTAGCGGGAGTACAGATACGCAGTATTTT. Full variable domain (outside the CDR3, taken from reference TRBV30 and TRBJ2-3): SQTIHQWPATLVQPVGSPLSLECTVEGTSNPNLYWYRQAAGRGLQLLFYSVGIGQISSEVPQNLSASRPQDRQFILSSKKLLLSDSGFYLCASIPTSGSTDTQYFGPGTRLTVL.

The chain has TRBV5-4 and TRBJ1-2; 7 nucleotides align to TRBD1. In germline, CDR1 is SGHNT, CDR2 YYREEE (reference sequence). The CDR3 runs 14 residues. Germline trimming cut 1 base from V and 8 bases from J; bases unmatched to any gene: 8. The CDR3 DNA follows: TGTGCCAGCAGCTTGCCAGGGGGTTTAGGGGGCTACACCTTC. It encodes CASSLPGGLGGYTF.

The chain uses TRBV4-1 and TRBJ2-7; no clear D gene. The germline CDR1 and CDR2 sequences are MGHRA and YSYEKL. Between the trimmed V and J ends, which lost 1 base and 3 bases, there was a span of 7 bases. The CDR3 is 13 residues long. CDR3 sequence (DNA): TGCGCCAGCAGCCAAGGCGTGCGCTACGAGCAGTACTTC. Its protein is CASSQGVRYEQYF.

V gene TRBV29-1 combines with J gene TRBJ1-1; D not resolved. The V end was cut by 1 base, the J end by 10 bases, with 31 bases between. From germline, CDR1 is SQVTM and CDR2 ANQGSEA. CDR3 size: 18 residues. The CDR3 sequence is CSVEVPGLGMRGLAPAFF. The CDR3 DNA reads TGCAGCGTTGAAGTTCCTGGTCTCGGAATGAGAGGGTTAGCCCCAGCTTTCTTT.